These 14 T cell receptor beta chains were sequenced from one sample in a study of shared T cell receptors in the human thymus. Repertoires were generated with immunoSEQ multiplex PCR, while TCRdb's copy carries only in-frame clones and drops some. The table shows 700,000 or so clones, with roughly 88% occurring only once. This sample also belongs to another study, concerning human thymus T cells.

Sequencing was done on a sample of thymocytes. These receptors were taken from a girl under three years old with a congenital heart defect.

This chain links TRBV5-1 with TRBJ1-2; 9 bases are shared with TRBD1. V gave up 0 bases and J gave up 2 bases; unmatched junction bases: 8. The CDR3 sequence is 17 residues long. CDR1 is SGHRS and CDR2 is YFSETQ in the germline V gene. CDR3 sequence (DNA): TGCGCCAGCAGCTTGGGGACAGGGGCCAAACAGAACTATGGCTACACCTTC. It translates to CASSLGTGAKQNYGYTF.

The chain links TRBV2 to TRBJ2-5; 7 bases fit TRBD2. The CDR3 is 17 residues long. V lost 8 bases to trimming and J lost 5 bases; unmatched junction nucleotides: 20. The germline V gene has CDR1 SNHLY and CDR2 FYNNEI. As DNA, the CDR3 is TGTGCCAGCGAAGGGTCAGAACAGGAAAGGGAGGGGGAGACCCAGTACTTC. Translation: CASEGSEQEREGETQYF.

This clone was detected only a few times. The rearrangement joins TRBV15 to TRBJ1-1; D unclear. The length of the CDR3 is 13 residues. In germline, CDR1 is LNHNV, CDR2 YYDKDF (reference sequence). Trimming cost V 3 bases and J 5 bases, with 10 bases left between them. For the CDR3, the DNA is TGTGCCACCAGCAGCCGGCGGCGTACTGAAGCTTTCTTT. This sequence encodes CATSSRRRTEAFF.

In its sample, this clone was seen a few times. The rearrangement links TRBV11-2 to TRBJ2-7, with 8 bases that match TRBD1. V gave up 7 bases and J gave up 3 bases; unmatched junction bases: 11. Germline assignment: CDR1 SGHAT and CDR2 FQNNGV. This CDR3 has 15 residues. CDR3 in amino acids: CASTLFRTGIYEQYF. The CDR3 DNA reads TGTGCCAGCACCCTCTTCCGGACAGGGATCTACGAGCAGTACTTC.

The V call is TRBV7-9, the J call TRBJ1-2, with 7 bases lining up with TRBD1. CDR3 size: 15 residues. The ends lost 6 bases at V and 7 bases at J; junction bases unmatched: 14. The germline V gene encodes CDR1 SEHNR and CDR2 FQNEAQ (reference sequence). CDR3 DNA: TGTGCCAGCAGATTAACTCGACAGGGTAGCACTGGCTACACCTTC. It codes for CASRLTRQGSTGYTF.

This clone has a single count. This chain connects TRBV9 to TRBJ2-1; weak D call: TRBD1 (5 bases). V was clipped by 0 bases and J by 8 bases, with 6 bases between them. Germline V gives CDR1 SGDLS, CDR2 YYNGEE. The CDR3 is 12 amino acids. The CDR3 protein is CASSVGGDEQFF. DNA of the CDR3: TGTGCCAGCAGCGTAGGGGGCGATGAGCAGTTCTTC.

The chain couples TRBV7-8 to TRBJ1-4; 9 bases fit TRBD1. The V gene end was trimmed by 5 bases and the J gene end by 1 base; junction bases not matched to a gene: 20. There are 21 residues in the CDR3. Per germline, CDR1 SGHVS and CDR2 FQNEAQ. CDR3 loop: CASSPPRRDRVWERTNEKLFF. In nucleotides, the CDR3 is TGTGCCAGCAGCCCCCCCAGGCGGGACAGGGTGTGGGAGAGAACTAATGAAAAACTGTTTTTT.

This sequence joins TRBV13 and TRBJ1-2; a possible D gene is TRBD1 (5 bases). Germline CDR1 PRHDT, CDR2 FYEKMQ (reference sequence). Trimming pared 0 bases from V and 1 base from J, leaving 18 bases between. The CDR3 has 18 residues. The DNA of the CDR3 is TGTGCCAGCAGCTTAGGCGACATCGAAGGGGTTGTTAACTATGGCTACACCTTC. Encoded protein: CASSLGDIEGVVNYGYTF.

The CDR3 reads CASSQGQTNEKLFF. The CDR3 DNA is TGTGCCAGCAGCCAAGGACAAACTAATGAAAAACTGTTTTTT. The chain has TRBV7-9 and TRBJ1-4; possibly TRBD1 for D (5 bases). V was shortened by 5 bases and J by 1 base, with 8 bases between the two germline ends. Per the germline V gene, CDR1 is SEHNR and CDR2 is FQNEAQ (reference sequence). The CDR3 length is 14 residues.

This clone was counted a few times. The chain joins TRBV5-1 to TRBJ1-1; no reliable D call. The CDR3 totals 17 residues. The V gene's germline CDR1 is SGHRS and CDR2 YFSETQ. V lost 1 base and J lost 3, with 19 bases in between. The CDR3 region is CASSLSFSVGFHTEAFF. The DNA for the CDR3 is TGCGCCAGCAGCTTGAGCTTTAGCGTTGGGTTTCACACTGAAGCTTTCTTT.

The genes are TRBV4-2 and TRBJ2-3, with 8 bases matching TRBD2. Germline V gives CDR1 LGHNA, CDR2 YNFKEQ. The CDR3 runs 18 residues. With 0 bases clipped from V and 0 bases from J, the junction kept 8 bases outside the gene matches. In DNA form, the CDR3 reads TGTGCCAGCAGCCAAGATTGGGGCGGGGGGCCGAGCACAGATACGCAGTATTTT. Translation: CASSQDWGGGPSTDTQYF.

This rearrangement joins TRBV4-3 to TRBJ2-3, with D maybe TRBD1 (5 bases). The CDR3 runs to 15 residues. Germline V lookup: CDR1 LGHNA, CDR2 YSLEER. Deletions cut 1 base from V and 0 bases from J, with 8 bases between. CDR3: CASSQGPGSTDTQYF. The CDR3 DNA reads TGCGCCAGCAGCCAAGGGCCAGGGAGCACAGATACGCAGTATTTT.

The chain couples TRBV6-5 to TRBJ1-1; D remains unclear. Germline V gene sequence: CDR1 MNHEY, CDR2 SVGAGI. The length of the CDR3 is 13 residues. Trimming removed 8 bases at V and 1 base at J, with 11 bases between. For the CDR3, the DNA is TGTGCCAGCTCGAGGGAGCGGAACACTGAAGCTTTCTTT. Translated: CASSRERNTEAFF.

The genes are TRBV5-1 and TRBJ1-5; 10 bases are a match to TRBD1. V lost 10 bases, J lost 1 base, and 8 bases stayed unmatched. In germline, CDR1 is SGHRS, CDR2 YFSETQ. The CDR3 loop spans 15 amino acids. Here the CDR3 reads CAPGTGVKSNQPQHF. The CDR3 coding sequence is TGCGCCCCCGGGACAGGGGTGAAAAGCAATCAGCCCCAGCATTTT. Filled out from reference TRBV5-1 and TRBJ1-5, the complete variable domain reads KAGVTQTPRYLIKTRGQQVTLSCSPISGHRSVSWYQQTPGQGLQFLFEYFSETQRNKGNFPGRFSGRQFSNSRSEMNVSTLELGDSALYLCAPGTGVKSNQPQHFGDGTRLSIL.